This TCR beta chain was retrieved from a study of shared clonotypes between healthy human individuals. This clone was seen many times. TCRdb keeps only in-frame clones here, not all; method: immunoSEQ multiplex PCR. The table records more than 400,000 clones, 81% of them present only once. Per germline, CDR1 MNHNS and CDR2 SASEGT. The CDR3 runs 16 residues. Trimming cost V 4 bases and J 0 bases; bases outside gene matches: 6. The clonotype was recovered from a middle-aged woman in good health. Some clones in this sample may be carry-over from other donors' samples. Input material: PBMCs. The chain links TRBV6-1 to TRBJ1-3; 7 nucleotides agree with TRBD1. CDR3 DNA: TGTGCCAGCAGTGCTATCGGGACAGCCTCTGGAAACACCATATATTTT. Its protein product is CASSAIGTASGNTIYF.